The rows below give T cell receptor beta chains drawn from one sample of a study of cytomegalovirus exposure and HLA in healthy donors. Profiled with immunoSEQ multiplex PCR; TCRdb holds only in-frame clones, not every one. This sample has 200,000 to 250,000 clones; around 86% occur once, and the top ten carry approximately 2.5%. Input material: PBMCs. The receptors stem from a woman aged 40 to 50 in good health and CMV-seronegative. Both conserved end residues are part of each CDR3. D genes are given only for firm matches. Only some rows state a clone size, as once, few, many or a class for expanded clones.

j_call d_call v_call clone_size cdr3_aa cdr3_nt
TRBJ1-5 . TRBV7-9 few CASNEGPGANQPQHF TGTGCCAGCAATGAAGGGCCGGGAGCCAATCAGCCCCAGCATTTT
TRBJ2-5 TRBD1 TRBV4-1 . CASSLDLTGRETQYF TGCGCCAGCAGCCTAGACCTGACAGGGCGGGAGACCCAGTACTTC
TRBJ2-1 . TRBV7-6 . CASSLGLPESSYNEQFF TGTGCCAGCAGCTTAGGACTACCCGAGAGCTCCTACAATGAGCAGTTCTTC
TRBJ1-4 TRBD1 TRBV6-5 once CASSYGETGVNEKLFF TGTGCCAGCAGTTACGGGGAGACAGGGGTAAATGAAAAACTGTTTTTT
TRBJ2-7 TRBD2 TRBV10-2 . CASSELLAGSYEQYF TGCGCCAGCAGTGAGTTGCTAGCGGGTTCCTACGAGCAGTACTTC
TRBJ2-5 . TRBV28 . CASLRQETQYF TGTGCCTCACTACGCCAAGAGACCCAGTACTTC
TRBJ2-1 . TRBV5-1 . CASSLVGTPYNEQFF TGCGCCAGCAGCTTGGTCGGGACTCCGTACAATGAGCAGTTCTTC
TRBJ2-4 . TRBV2 . CASSELQGLLAKNIQYF TGTGCCAGCAGTGAATTACAGGGACTACTAGCCAAAAACATTCAGTACTTC
TRBJ2-6 . TRBV10-2 . CASRDSGAGANVLTF TGCGCCAGCAGAGATAGCGGCGCTGGGGCCAACGTCCTGACTTTC
TRBJ2-7 TRBD1 TRBV28 . CASSPSDRAGYEQYF TGTGCCAGCAGTCCCTCGGACAGGGCGGGGTACGAGCAGTACTTC
TRBJ1-2 . TRBV27 . CASSVTGTGGYTF TGTGCCAGCAGTGTAACAGGGACGGGAGGCTACACCTTC
TRBJ2-2 . TRBV5-4 . CASSFGAGVSGTGELFF TGTGCCAGCAGCTTCGGGGCAGGGGTCTCGGGGACCGGGGAGCTGTTTTTT
TRBJ2-3 TRBD2 TRBV13 once CASSLTELAPTDTQYF TGTGCCAGCAGCCTGACTGAACTAGCGCCCACAGATACGCAGTATTTT
TRBJ2-3 TRBD2 TRBV7-6 . CASSSSGSVDTQYF TGTGCCAGCAGCTCTAGCGGGAGTGTTGATACGCAGTATTTT
TRBJ1-1 . TRBV7-9 . CASSSEEKARGRTEAFF TGTGCCAGCAGCTCAGAGGAAAAGGCCAGGGGTAGGACTGAAGCTTTCTTT
TRBJ1-2 . TRBV7-8 . CASSSRPLRGGGYTF TGTGCCAGCAGCTCTCGCCCCTTAAGGGGTGGGGGCTACACCTTC
TRBJ2-5 TRBD1 TRBV5-1 . CASSSQGQGETQYF TGCGCCAGCAGCTCACAGGGGCAGGGGGAGACCCAGTACTTC
TRBJ2-7 TRBD2 TRBV27 . CASRDLASGRYEQYF TGTGCCAGCAGGGACCTAGCTAGCGGGAGGTACGAGCAGTACTTC
TRBJ2-6 TRBD2 TRBV5-1 . CASSSTSGRAGANVLTF TGCGCCAGCAGCTCTACTAGCGGGAGGGCTGGGGCCAACGTCCTGACTTTC
TRBJ1-1 . TRBV7-9 . CASSETRVTEAFF TGTGCCAGCAGTGAAACCAGGGTCACTGAAGCTTTCTTT
TRBJ2-1 TRBD1 TRBV30 . CAWSSQTGGYEQFF TGTGCCTGGAGTTCGCAGACAGGGGGCTATGAGCAGTTCTTC
TRBJ2-7 . TRBV10-1 few CASSAGQPPYEQYF TGCGCCAGCAGCGCCGGACAGCCACCCTACGAGCAGTACTTC
TRBJ2-5 . TRBV18 . CASSPSRRQETQYF TGTGCCAGCTCACCATCTCGGAGACAAGAGACCCAGTACTTC
TRBJ2-1 TRBD2 TRBV11-2 . CASSLGLAGGHNEQFF TGTGCCAGCAGCTTAGGTCTAGCGGGAGGGCATAATGAGCAGTTCTTC
TRBJ2-2 TRBD2 TRBV7-9 . CASSTPGRDTGELFF TGTGCCAGCAGCACTCCGGGGAGGGATACCGGGGAGCTGTTTTTT
TRBJ2-1 TRBD2 TRBV7-6 . CASSLTSGLYNEQFF TGTGCCAGCAGTTTGACTAGCGGGCTCTACAATGAGCAGTTCTTC
TRBJ1-1 . TRBV19 . CASTLAPGNTEAFF TGTGCCAGCACCCTAGCCCCCGGGAACACTGAAGCTTTCTTT
TRBJ2-2 . TRBV6-1 few CASRVTDSTGELFF TGTGCCAGCAGGGTGACAGATTCCACCGGGGAGCTGTTTTTT
TRBJ2-7 TRBD2 TRBV30 once CAWSLKLAGVSEQYF TGTGCCTGGAGTCTCAAACTAGCGGGAGTCAGTGAGCAGTACTTC
TRBJ2-7 . TRBV7-9 once CASSLAGSYEQYF TGTGCCAGCAGCTTAGCCGGCTCCTACGAGCAGTACTTC
TRBJ2-1 TRBD2 TRBV28 . CASSRTSVHEQFF TGTGCCAGCTCACGGACTAGCGTGCATGAGCAGTTCTTC
TRBJ1-4 . TRBV7-9 . CASSLPLREEKLFF TGTGCCAGCAGCTTACCACTTAGGGAGGAAAAACTGTTTTTT
TRBJ1-2 . TRBV28 . CASSLPQAYGYTF TGTGCCAGCAGTTTACCACAGGCCTATGGCTACACCTTC
TRBJ1-2 . TRBV19 . CASSILGTISGYTF TGTGCCAGTAGTATACTGGGGACAATCAGTGGCTACACCTTC
TRBJ1-1 TRBD1 TRBV27 . CASSLTGFRTEAFF TGTGCCAGCAGTTTGACAGGGTTTCGGACTGAAGCTTTCTTT
TRBJ2-1 TRBD2 TRBV29-1 . CSARRASGRSSYNEQFF TGCAGCGCCCGAAGGGCTAGCGGGCGAAGCTCCTACAATGAGCAGTTCTTC
TRBJ2-2 TRBD2 TRBV2 . CASSDGLAGVGELFF TGTGCCAGCAGTGACGGACTAGCGGGAGTCGGGGAGCTGTTTTTT
TRBJ2-1 TRBD2 TRBV28 . CASSLPPLAGERGEQFF TGTGCCAGCAGCCTACCCCCGTTAGCGGGAGAAAGGGGTGAGCAGTTCTTC
TRBJ2-1 TRBD1 TRBV28 . CASIGGTGGYNEQFF TGTGCCAGCATTGGAGGGACAGGGGGCTACAATGAGCAGTTCTTC
TRBJ2-5 TRBD2 TRBV5-6 . CASGDGLAEETQYF TGTGCCAGCGGCGATGGACTAGCGGAAGAGACCCAGTACTTC
TRBJ2-5 . TRBV27 once CASSFFRGETQYF TGTGCCAGCAGTTTCTTTAGGGGAGAGACCCAGTACTTC
TRBJ1-2 . TRBV27 . CASSLAGAYYGYTF TGTGCCAGCAGCTTGGCAGGGGCGTACTATGGCTACACCTTC
TRBJ2-3 TRBD2 TRBV4-2 . CASSLGGGVADTQYF TGTGCCAGCAGCCTGGGGGGAGGGGTGGCAGATACGCAGTATTTT
TRBJ2-6 . TRBV15 few CATSTTGRSGANVLTF TGTGCCACCAGCACGACAGGACGCTCTGGGGCCAACGTCCTGACTTTC
TRBJ2-4 TRBD2 TRBV9 . CASSVDGLAGGGSKNIQYF TGTGCCAGCAGCGTAGATGGGCTAGCGGGAGGAGGGTCCAAAAACATTCAGTACTTC
TRBJ2-7 . TRBV6-5 . CASSYSRGYQNEQYF TGTGCCAGCAGTTACTCGAGGGGGTACCAGAACGAGCAGTACTTC
TRBJ1-5 . TRBV27 few CASSFNRVSNQPQHF TGTGCCAGCAGTTTTAACCGGGTGAGCAATCAGCCCCAGCATTTT
TRBJ2-7 . TRBV10-1 . CASSGLRDEQYF TGCGCCAGCAGTGGACTCCGGGACGAGCAGTACTTC
TRBJ1-2 . TRBV6-6 . CASARSQGGGYTF TGTGCATCAGCGAGGAGTCAGGGAGGAGGCTACACCTTC
TRBJ2-7 TRBD2 TRBV5-1 . CASSNGTSASEQYF TGCGCCAGCAGCAATGGGACTAGCGCTAGCGAGCAGTACTTC
TRBJ2-1 TRBD2 TRBV5-1 few CASSLASGLATSYNEQFF TGCGCCAGCAGCTTGGCCAGCGGACTAGCTACGTCCTACAATGAGCAGTTCTTC
TRBJ1-1 . TRBV6-5 . CASSGLSLTEAFF TGTGCCAGCAGTGGGCTATCGCTCACTGAAGCTTTCTTT
TRBJ2-5 TRBD2 TRBV5-4 . CASNVAGGRETQYF TGTGCCAGCAACGTGGCGGGAGGGCGAGAGACCCAGTACTTC
TRBJ2-5 TRBD2 TRBV6-6 . CASSRAGGGQETQYF TGTGCCAGCAGCCGAGCGGGGGGGGGTCAAGAGACCCAGTACTTC
TRBJ2-1 . TRBV7-2 . CASSSQLRGSYNEQFF TGTGCCAGCAGCTCCCAATTACGGGGCTCCTACAATGAGCAGTTCTTC
TRBJ2-2 TRBD2 TRBV27 few CASSRLAGQTNTGELFF TGTGCCAGCAGTAGGCTAGCGGGCCAAACGAACACCGGGGAGCTGTTTTTT